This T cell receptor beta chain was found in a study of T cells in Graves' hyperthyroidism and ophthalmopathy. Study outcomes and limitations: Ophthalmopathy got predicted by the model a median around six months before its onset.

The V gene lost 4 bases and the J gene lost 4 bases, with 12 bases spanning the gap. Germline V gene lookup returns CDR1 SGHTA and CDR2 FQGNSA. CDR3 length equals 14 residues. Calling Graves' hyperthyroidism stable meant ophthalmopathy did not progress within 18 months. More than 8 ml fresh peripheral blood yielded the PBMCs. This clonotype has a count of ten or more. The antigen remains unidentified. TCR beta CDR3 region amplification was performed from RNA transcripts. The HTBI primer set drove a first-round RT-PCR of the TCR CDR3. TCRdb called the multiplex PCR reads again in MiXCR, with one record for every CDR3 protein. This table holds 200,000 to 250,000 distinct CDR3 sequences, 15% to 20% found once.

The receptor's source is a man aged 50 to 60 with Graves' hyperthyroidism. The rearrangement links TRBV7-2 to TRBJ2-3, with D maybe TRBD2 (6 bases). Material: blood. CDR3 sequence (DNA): TGTGCCAGCAGCTCCCTATCGGGGGCAGATACGCAGTATTTT. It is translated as CASSSLSGADTQYF.